The 23 T cell receptor beta chains given below trace back to one sample, sequenced in a study of beta chain features in type 1 diabetes. Investigators reverse transcribed all isolated RNA, so they sequenced expressed TCRB transcripts. Assay used: immunoSEQ multiplex PCR; TCRdb lists only in-frame clones, some missing. The top ten hold about 0.044% of the sample, which has some 360,000 clones, about 20% seen once. The sequencing sample was made of naive CD4+ T cells from blood. The receptor set was obtained from a woman aged 18-29 years in good health.

This clone appeared a few times. One end of the junction fails to match germline, which may point to a read error. The chain joins TRBV19 to TRBJ1-6; D is ambiguous. Germline V gene data show CDR1 as LNHDA and CDR2 as SQIVND (reference sequence). The CDR3 is made up of 13 amino acids. Here the CDR3 DNA reads TGTGCCAGTAGTGTAGAACGGGATTCACCCCTCCACTTT. Encoded protein: CASSVERDSPLHF.

The chain couples TRBV18 to TRBJ1-2; TRBD1 agrees at 8 bases. The ends lost 6 bases at V and 8 bases at J; junction bases unmatched: 14. Germline V gives CDR1 KGHSH, CDR2 LQKENI. The CDR3 is made up of 15 amino acids. CDR3 sequence: CASSPGTGGLSGYTF. The CDR3 DNA reads TGTGCCAGCTCCCCGGGGACAGGAGGATTATCAGGCTACACCTTC.

This clone came up a few times. The J gene is TRBJ1-2, the V gene TRBV6-5; 7 bases fit TRBD1. With 5 bases clipped from V and 6 bases from J, the junction kept 9 bases outside the gene matches. Germline V gives CDR1 MNHEY, CDR2 SVGAGI. The CDR3 runs 14 residues. CDR3 in DNA: TGTGCCAGCAGTCGAACCGGGACAGACGATGGCTACACCTTC. Its translation: CASSRTGTDDGYTF.

In this sample, this clone turned up a few times. The chain carries TRBV14 and TRBJ2-5, with D possibly being TRBD1 (6 bases). CDR1 SGHDN and CDR2 FVKESK come from the germline V gene. Trimming took 0 bases from V and 13 from J, leaving 15 bases between them. The CDR3 is made up of 13 amino acids. The CDR3 coding sequence is TGTGCCAGCAGCCAAGATGGGGCGGACAGACCGTACTTC. Translated: CASSQDGADRPYF.

This clone was counted a few times. The chain links TRBV28 to TRBJ1-2; 8 nucleotides line up with TRBD1. The junction had 6 bases not matched to a gene; V was cut back by 5 bases and J by 4 bases. The germline CDR1 and CDR2 sequences are MDHEN and SYDVKM. CDR3 length equals 14 residues. CDR3 residues: CASSPTDRVYGYTF. In DNA, the CDR3 is TGTGCCAGCAGTCCGACGGACAGGGTCTATGGCTACACCTTC.

The V gene is TRBV28, the J gene TRBJ2-7, with 11 bases lining up with TRBD2. Trimming removed 4 bases from V and 4 bases from J; junction bases left unmatched: 6. The germline CDR1 and CDR2 sequences are MDHEN and SYDVKM. The CDR3 consists of 15 residues. CDR3 loop: CASSSPGTSGYEQYF. CDR3 bases: TGTGCCAGCAGTTCACCCGGGACTAGCGGATACGAGCAGTACTTC.

This clone was picked up a small number of times. The rearrangement uses TRBV2 and TRBJ1-1; tentatively, D is TRBD1 (5 bases). This CDR3 is built from 13 residues. Trimming pared 4 bases from V and 3 bases from J, leaving 9 bases between. Germline V gives CDR1 SNHLY, CDR2 FYNNEI. CDR3 sequence (DNA): TGTGCCAGCAGTGGCACCAGGGACACTGAAGCTTTCTTT. Its protein product is CASSGTRDTEAFF. Drawing the rest from reference TRBV2 and TRBJ1-1, the complete variable domain is EPEVTQTPSHQVTQMGQEVILRCVPISNHLYFYWYRQILGQKVEFLVSFYNNEISEKSEIFDDQFSVERPDGSNFTLKIRSTKLEDSAMYFCASSGTRDTEAFFGQGTRLTVV.

This clone was seen more than once but under ten times. The chain employs TRBV9 and TRBJ2-2; D remains unclear. There are 16 residues in the CDR3. CDR1 SGDLS and CDR2 YYNGEE come from the germline V gene. Trimming took 0 bases from V and 0 from J, leaving 9 bases between them. CDR3 nucleotides: TGTGCCAGCAGCGTAGTAGCCCCTACGAACACCGGGGAGCTGTTTTTT. It translates to CASSVVAPTNTGELFF.

This clone was detected only a few times. V and J are TRBV30 and TRBJ2-1, with D hard to call. Between the trimmed V and J ends, which lost 0 bases and 4 bases, there was a span of 7 bases. This CDR3 has 13 residues. The germline V gene has CDR1 GTSNPN and CDR2 SVGIG (reference sequence). The DNA for the CDR3 is TGTGCCTGGAGTGTAGCCAGGTACAATGAGCAGTTCTTC. Its translation: CAWSVARYNEQFF.

This sequence joins TRBV29-1 and TRBJ1-2, with D tentatively TRBD1 (6 bases). The CDR3 sequence is 14 residues long. The ends were cut back, 3 bases at V and 4 bases at J, with 15 bases in the middle. Germline CDR1 SQVTM, CDR2 ANQGSEA. CDR3 nucleotide sequence: TGCAGCGTTGAGCTCAGGGGCGGGGGCTATGGCTACACCTTC. Protein: CSVELRGGGYGYTF.

The chain employs TRBV5-1 and TRBJ2-3, with a weak D call TRBD2 (6 bases). V was clipped by 4 bases and J by 6 bases, with 12 bases between them. CDR1 is SGHRS, CDR2 YFSETQ, per germline. This CDR3 has 13 amino acids. The CDR3 is CASSVGRGDTQYF. The DNA for the CDR3 is TGCGCCAGCAGCGTGGGACGGGGGGATACGCAGTATTTT.

A remark on this clone: Within the sample, other DNA sequences also encode this same CDR3. The J gene is TRBJ1-1, the V gene TRBV18; D unresolved. The CDR3 covers 13 residues. Germline V lookup: CDR1 KGHSH, CDR2 LQKENI. V lost 2 bases to trimming and J lost 1 base, with 5 bases between them. CDR3 residues: CASSPTGNTEAFF. The CDR3 DNA reads as TGTGCCAGCTCACCAACCGGGAACACTGAAGCTTTCTTT.

This chain links TRBV7-2 with TRBJ2-5; D is perhaps TRBD2 (6 bases). The V end was cut by 3 bases, the J end by 0 bases, with 8 bases between. Per the germline V gene, CDR1 is SGHTA and CDR2 is FQGNSA. The CDR3 consists of 14 residues. The CDR3 coding sequence is TGTGCCAGCAGCTTGGGACTCCACCAAGAGACCCAGTACTTC. Its protein is CASSLGLHQETQYF.

Concerning this clone: Different DNA sequences within this sample yield the same CDR3. The chain couples TRBV7-2 to TRBJ2-7; 10 bases are a match to TRBD2. Germline V CDR1 and CDR2: SGHTA, FQGNSA. The CDR3 sequence is 14 residues long. The J segment lost 6 bases and the V segment lost 5 bases, leaving 7 bases of the junction unmatched. The CDR3 region has the DNA TGTGCCAGCAGCCCCAGCGGGAGGGCTGGCGAGCAGTACTTC. Protein product: CASSPSGRAGEQYF. Together with reference TRBV7-2 and TRBJ2-7, the CDR3 gives the full variable domain: GAGVSQSPSNKVTEKGKDVELRCDPISGHTALYWYRQSLGQGLEFLIYFQGNSAPDKSGLPSDRFSAERTGGSVSTLTIQRTQQEDSAVYLCASSPSGRAGEQYFGPGTRLTVT.

The chain has TRBV4-1 and TRBJ1-5; D is undetermined. This CDR3 contains 17 residues. Germline lookup yields CDR1 MGHRA and CDR2 YSYEKL. V was clipped by 5 bases and J by 1 base, with 18 bases between them. CDR3 residues: CASSTLWARGSNQPQHF. In DNA, the CDR3 is TGCGCCAGCAGCACCCTATGGGCCCGTGGGAGCAATCAGCCCCAGCATTTT.

This clone has just a few counts. The chain recombines TRBV18 with TRBJ2-7; TRBD1 matches 7 bases. Per germline, CDR1 KGHSH and CDR2 LQKENI. This CDR3 contains 14 residues. The J segment lost 6 bases and the V segment lost 0 bases, leaving 5 bases of the junction unmatched. DNA for the CDR3: TGTGCCAGCTCACCACCGGGACAGATTCCCGAGCAGTACTTC. Amino acids: CASSPPGQIPEQYF. The full variable domain, with the rest looked up from reference TRBV18 and TRBJ2-7, is NAGVMQNPRHLVRRRGQEARLRCSPMKGHSHVYWYRQLPEEGLKFMVYLQKENIIDESGMPKERFSAEFPKEGPSILRIQQVVRGDSAAYFCASSPPGQIPEQYFGPGTRLTVT.

Turning to this clone: The sample has other DNA sequences that encode this CDR3 too. The J gene is TRBJ1-3, the V gene TRBV7-2; D is unresolved. CDR1 and CDR2 (germline): SGHTA, FQGNSA. The CDR3 contains 14 residues. The V and J ends lost 5 bases and 4 bases respectively, with 12 bases between them. CDR3 sequence reads: CASSPGLSGNTIYF. The CDR3 nucleotides read TGTGCCAGCAGCCCGGGTCTGTCAGGAAACACCATATATTTT.

This clone was observed a single time. The chain has TRBV4-1 and TRBJ2-4; D is unresolved. CDR3 length: 12 amino acids. Deletions cut 0 bases from V and 5 bases from J, with 2 bases between. Germline-derived CDR1 and CDR2 are MGHRA and YSYEKL. The CDR3, as DNA: TGCGCCAGCAGCCAAGACGAAAACATTCAGTACTTC. It specifies CASSQDENIQYF.

There are a few counts of this clone. The chain carries TRBV11-1 and TRBJ2-1, with TRBD1 matching 8 bases. The CDR3 runs to 14 residues. Per the germline V gene, CDR1 is SGHAT and CDR2 is FQDESV (reference sequence). The junction had 7 bases not matched to a gene; V was cut back by 4 bases and J by 8 bases. As DNA, the CDR3 is TGTGCCAGCAGCTCTTGGGACAGGCAAGATGAGCAGTTCTTC. This encodes CASSSWDRQDEQFF.

This clone was counted between two and nine times. The chain uses TRBV4-3 and TRBJ1-6, with D perhaps matching TRBD1 (6 bases). Deletions cut 0 bases from V and 9 bases from J, with 12 bases between. Germline values: CDR1 LGHNA, CDR2 YSLEER. This CDR3 contains 15 residues. The CDR3 sequence is CASSQDSQQGSPLHF. Here the CDR3 DNA reads TGCGCCAGCAGCCAAGATAGCCAACAGGGTTCACCCCTCCACTTT.

The rearrangement uses TRBV11-3 and TRBJ2-1; 8 bases are shared with TRBD2. In germline, CDR1 is SGHNT, CDR2 YENEEA. Trimming at V came to 4 bases and at J to 4 bases, leaving 9 bases not matched to a gene. CDR3 length equals 16 residues. The CDR3 DNA reads as TGTGCCAGCAGCTACCGGACTAGCCCTTTTTACAATGAGCAGTTCTTC. Its protein is CASSYRTSPFYNEQFF.

The chain couples TRBV9 to TRBJ2-5; 8 bases are shared with TRBD2. The length of the CDR3 is 16 residues. CDR1 is SGDLS, CDR2 YYNGEE, per germline. J was trimmed by 3 bases and V by 1 base; bases with no gene match: 8. Written as DNA, the CDR3 is TGTGCCAGCAGCGTAACCTCGCGGGGGGCCGAAGAGACCCAGTACTTC. Its translation: CASSVTSRGAEETQYF.

The chain has TRBV9 and TRBJ2-3, with 9 bases matching TRBD2. Per germline, CDR1 SGDLS and CDR2 YYNGEE. The CDR3 is made up of 17 amino acids. Trimming removed 4 bases from V and 0 bases from J; junction bases left unmatched: 9. The CDR3 sequence is CASSPHTSGSSTDTQYF. The CDR3 nucleotides read TGTGCCAGCAGCCCCCACACTAGCGGGTCTAGCACAGATACGCAGTATTTT.